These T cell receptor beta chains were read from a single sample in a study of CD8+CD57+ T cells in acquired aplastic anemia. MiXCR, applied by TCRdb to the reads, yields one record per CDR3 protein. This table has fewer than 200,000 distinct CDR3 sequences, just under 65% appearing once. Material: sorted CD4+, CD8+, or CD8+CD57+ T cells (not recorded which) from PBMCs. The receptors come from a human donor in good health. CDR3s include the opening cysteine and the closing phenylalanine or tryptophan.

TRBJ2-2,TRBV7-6,CASSLAVWGTGELFF
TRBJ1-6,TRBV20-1,CSARAPDRAGNSPLHF
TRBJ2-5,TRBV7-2,CASSLVPESLETQYF
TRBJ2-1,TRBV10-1,CASHERLAGGPRNEQFF
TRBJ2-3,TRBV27,CASSLTRVDTDTQYF
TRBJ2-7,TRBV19,CASSVGGSVYEQYF
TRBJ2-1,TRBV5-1,CASSLIWGASEQFF
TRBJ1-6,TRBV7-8,CASSWDRDHNSPLHF
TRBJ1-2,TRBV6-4,CASSYSDSDYGYTF
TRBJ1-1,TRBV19,CASMTGALNTEAFF
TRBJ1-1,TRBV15,CATSRDLDSGAFF
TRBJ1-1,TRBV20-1,CSGRQGYTEAFF
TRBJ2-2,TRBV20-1,CSARDEAHGDTGELFF
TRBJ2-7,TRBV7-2,CASSDRRSSYEQYF
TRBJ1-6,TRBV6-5,CASSYSYSGSPLHF
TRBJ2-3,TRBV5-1,CASSLEGEWTDTQYF
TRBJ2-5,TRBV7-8,CASHPGGGETQYF
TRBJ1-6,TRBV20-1,CSARGEAGPSPLHF
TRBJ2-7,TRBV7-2,CASSPQGLAVYEQYF
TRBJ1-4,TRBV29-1,CSVATGVNEKLFF
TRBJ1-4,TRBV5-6,CASSPPGEGKLFF
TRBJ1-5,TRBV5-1,CASSLGQGEKPQHF
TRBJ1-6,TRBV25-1,CASSGQGVGSPLHF
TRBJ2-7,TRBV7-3,CASSAEMGTSGLYEQYF
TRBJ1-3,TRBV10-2,CASSEFPYAIYF
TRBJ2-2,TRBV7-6,CASSKLAGDGELFF
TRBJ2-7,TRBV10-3,CAISEGRGQAYEQYF
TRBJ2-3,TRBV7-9,CASSIKVVTNEQYF
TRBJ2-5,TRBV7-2,CASSSRAEETQYF
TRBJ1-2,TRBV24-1,CATSEQGGENYGYTF
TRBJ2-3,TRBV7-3,CASSPDGGSPEQYF
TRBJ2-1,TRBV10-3,CAIKEAGGLNEQFF
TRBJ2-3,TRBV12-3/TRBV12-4,CASSSPGLAGEQSTDTQYF
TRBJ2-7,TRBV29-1,CSVELGDMGYEQYF
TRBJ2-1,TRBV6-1,CASRRNVENNEQFF
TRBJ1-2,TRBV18,CASSRDRVSYGYTF
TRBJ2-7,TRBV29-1,CSARSTRNRDYPYEQYF
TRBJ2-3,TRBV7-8,CASSLVGRADTQYF
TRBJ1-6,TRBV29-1,CSVPGRNSPLHF
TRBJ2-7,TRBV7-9,CASSLGAAGPYEQYF
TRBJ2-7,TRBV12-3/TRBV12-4,CASTDGTSRRYEQYF
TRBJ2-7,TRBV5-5,CASSRWEGYEQYF
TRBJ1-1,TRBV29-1,CSVEGGKRTEAFF
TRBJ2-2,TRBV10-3,CAISDRLAGANTGELFF
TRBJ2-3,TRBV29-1,CSVRRASGDTDTQYF
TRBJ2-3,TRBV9,CASSHEGGRVDTQCF
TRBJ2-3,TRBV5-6,CASSYDIAGSTDTQYF
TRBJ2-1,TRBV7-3,CASSLNPLEQEEQFF
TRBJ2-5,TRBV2,CASQWASGETQYF
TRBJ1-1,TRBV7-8,CASSPWTVGTEAFF
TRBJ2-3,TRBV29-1,CSVWLAGFTDTQYF
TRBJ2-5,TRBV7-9,CASSRAVRVAEETQYF
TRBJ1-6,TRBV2,CASSEFPYNSPLHF
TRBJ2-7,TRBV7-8,CASSLGTTSYEQYF
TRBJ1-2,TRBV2,CARKTGNYGYTF
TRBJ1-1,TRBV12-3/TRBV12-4,CASSDGGDTEAFF
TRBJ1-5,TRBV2,CASSDWGQSNQPQHF
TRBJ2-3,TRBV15,CATSREAGSTDTQYF
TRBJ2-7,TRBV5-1,CASSLGLARHDYEQYF
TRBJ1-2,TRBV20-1,CSASQGIGYGYTF